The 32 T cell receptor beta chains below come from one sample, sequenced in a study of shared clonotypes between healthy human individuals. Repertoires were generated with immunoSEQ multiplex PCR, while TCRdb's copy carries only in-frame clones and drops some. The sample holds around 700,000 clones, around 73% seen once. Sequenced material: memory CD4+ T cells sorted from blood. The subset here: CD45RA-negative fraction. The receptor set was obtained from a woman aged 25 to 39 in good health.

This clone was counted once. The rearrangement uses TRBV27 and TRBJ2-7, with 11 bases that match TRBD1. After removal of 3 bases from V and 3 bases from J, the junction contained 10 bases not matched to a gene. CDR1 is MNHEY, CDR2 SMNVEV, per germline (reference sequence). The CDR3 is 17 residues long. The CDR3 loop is CASSFGSPGTGGYEQYF. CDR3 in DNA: TGTGCCAGCAGTTTTGGTAGTCCCGGGACAGGGGGCTACGAGCAGTACTTC.

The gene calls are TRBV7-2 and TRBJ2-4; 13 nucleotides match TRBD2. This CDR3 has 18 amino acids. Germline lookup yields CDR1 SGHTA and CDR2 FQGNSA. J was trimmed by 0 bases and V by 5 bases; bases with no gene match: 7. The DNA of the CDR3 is TGTGCCAGCAGCCTAGGGACTAGCGGGACCCTAGCCAAAAACATTCAGTACTTC. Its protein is CASSLGTSGTLAKNIQYF.

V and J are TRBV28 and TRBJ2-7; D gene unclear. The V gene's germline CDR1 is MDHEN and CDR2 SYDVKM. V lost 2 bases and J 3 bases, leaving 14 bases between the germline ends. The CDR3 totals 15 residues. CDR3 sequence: CASSLGSARDYEQYF. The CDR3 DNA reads TGTGCCAGCAGTTTAGGGTCCGCTCGCGACTACGAGCAGTACTTC.

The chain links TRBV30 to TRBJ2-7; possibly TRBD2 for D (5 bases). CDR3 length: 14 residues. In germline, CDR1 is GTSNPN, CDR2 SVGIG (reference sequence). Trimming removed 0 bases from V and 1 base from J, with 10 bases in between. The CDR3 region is CAWSVRRGSYEQYF. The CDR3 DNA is TGTGCCTGGAGTGTACGTCGGGGTTCCTACGAGCAGTACTTC.

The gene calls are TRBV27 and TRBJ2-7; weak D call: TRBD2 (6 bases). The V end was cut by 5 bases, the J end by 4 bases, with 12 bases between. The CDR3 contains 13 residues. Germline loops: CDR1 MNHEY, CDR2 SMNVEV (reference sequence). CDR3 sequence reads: CASSRAGRYEQYF. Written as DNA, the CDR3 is TGTGCCAGCAGTAGGGCGGGAAGATACGAGCAGTACTTC.

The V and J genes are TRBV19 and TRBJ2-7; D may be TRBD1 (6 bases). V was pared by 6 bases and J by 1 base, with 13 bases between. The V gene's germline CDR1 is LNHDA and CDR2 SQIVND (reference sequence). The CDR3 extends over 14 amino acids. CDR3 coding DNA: TGTGCCAGTAGGTTCCAGGGGTCTTCCTACGAGCAGTACTTC. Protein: CASRFQGSSYEQYF. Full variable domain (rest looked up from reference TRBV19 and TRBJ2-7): DGGITQSPKYLFRKEGQNVTLSCEQNLNHDAMYWYRQDPGQGLRLIYYSQIVNDFQKGDIAEGYSVSREKKESFPLTVTSAQKNPTAFYLCASRFQGSSYEQYFGPGTRLTVT.

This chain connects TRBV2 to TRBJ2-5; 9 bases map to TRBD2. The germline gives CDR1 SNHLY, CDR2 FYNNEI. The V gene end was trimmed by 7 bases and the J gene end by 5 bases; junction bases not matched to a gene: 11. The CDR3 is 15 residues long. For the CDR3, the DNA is TGTGCCAGCATTGGGCGGGAGGGGTCCCGGGAGACCCAGTACTTC. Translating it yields CASIGREGSRETQYF.

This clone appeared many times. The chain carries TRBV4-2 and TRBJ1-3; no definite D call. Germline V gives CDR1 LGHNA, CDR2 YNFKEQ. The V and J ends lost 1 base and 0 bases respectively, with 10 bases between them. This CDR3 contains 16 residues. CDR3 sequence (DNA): TGTGCCAGCAGCCAAGTTCCGAGCAACTCTGGAAACACCATATATTTT. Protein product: CASSQVPSNSGNTIYF.

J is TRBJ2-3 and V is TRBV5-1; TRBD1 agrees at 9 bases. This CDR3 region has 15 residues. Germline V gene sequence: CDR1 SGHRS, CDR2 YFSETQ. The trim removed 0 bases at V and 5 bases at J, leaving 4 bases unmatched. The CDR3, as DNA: TGCGCCAGCAGCTTGGGGGACAGGGATGGAGATACGCAGTATTTT. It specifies CASSLGDRDGDTQYF.

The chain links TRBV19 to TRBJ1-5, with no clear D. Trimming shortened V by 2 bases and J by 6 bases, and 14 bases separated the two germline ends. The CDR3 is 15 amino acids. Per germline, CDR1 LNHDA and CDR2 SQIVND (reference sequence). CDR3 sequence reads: CASSIMSLGLQPQHF. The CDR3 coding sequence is TGTGCCAGTAGTATAATGTCCTTGGGCCTTCAGCCCCAGCATTTT.

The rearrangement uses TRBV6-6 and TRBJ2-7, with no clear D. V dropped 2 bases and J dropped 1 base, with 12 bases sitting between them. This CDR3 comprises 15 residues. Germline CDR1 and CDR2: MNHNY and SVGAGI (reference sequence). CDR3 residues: CASSYNSFGSYEQYF. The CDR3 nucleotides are TGTGCCAGCAGTTACAATTCCTTCGGGTCCTACGAGCAGTACTTC.

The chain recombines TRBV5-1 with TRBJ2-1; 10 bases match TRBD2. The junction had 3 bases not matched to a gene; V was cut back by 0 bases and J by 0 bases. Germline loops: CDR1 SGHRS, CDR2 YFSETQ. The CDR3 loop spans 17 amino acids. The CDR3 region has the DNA TGCGCCAGCAGCTTGGTGTCTAGCGGGAGCTCCTACAATGAGCAGTTCTTC. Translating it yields CASSLVSSGSSYNEQFF.

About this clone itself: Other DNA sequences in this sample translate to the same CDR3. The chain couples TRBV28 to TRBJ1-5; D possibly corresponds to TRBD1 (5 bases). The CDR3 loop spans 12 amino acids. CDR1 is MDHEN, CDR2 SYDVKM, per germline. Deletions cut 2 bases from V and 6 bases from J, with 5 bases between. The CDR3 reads CASSLGGQPQHF. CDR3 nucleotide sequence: TGTGCCAGCAGTTTAGGGGGTCAGCCCCAGCATTTT.

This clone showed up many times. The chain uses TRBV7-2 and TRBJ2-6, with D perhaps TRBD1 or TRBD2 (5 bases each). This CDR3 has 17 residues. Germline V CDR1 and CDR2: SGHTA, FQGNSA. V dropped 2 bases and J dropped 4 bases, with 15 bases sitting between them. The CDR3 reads CASSLKVSGTGANVLTF. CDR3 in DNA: TGTGCCAGCAGCTTAAAAGTCTCCGGGACCGGGGCCAACGTCCTGACTTTC.

The DNA for the CDR3 is TGTGCCAGCCTAAAAACTGGGGCCAACGTCCTGACTTTC. This codes for CASLKTGANVLTF. The chain has TRBV27 and TRBJ2-6; D is ambiguous. CDR1 MNHEY and CDR2 SMNVEV come from the germline V gene (reference sequence). This CDR3 has 13 residues. V lost 8 bases to trimming and J lost 2 bases, with 7 bases between them. The full variable domain, its missing parts supplied by reference TRBV27 and TRBJ2-6, is EAQVTQNPRYLITVTGKKLTVTCSQNMNHEYMSWYRQDPGLGLRQIYYSMNVEVTDKGDVPEGYKVSRKEKRNFPLILESPSPNQTSLYFCASLKTGANVLTFGAGSRLTVL.

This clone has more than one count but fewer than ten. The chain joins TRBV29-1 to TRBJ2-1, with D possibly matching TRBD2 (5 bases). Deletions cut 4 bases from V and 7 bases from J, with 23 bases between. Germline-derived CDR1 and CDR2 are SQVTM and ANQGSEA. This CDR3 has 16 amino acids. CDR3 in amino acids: CSVAPQIGPGWNEQFF. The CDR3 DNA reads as TGCAGCGTTGCCCCCCAAATCGGCCCGGGGTGGAATGAGCAGTTCTTC.

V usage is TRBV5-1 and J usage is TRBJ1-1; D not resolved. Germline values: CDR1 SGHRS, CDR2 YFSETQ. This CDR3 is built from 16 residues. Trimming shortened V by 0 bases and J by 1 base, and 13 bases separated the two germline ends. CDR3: CASSLEVNTPNTEAFF. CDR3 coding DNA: TGCGCCAGCAGCTTGGAGGTTAACACTCCGAACACTGAAGCTTTCTTT.

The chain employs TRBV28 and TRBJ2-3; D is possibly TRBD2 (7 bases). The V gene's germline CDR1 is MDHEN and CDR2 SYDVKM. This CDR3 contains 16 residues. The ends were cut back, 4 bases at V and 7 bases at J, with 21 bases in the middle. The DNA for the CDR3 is TGTGCCAGCAGTTCACCTCAGGGGAGGGGACGGCATACGCAGTATTTT. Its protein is CASSSPQGRGRHTQYF. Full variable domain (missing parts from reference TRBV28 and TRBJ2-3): DVKVTQSSRYLVKRTGEKVFLECVQDMDHENMFWYRQDPGLGLRLIYFSYDVKMKEKGDIPEGYSVSREKKERFSLILESASTNQTSMYLCASSSPQGRGRHTQYFGPGTRLTVL.

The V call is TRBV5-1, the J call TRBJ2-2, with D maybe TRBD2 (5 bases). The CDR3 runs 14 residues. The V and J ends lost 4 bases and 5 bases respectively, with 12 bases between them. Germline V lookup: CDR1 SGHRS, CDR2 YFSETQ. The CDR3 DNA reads TGCGCCAGCAGCGGTGGGAGCCTTACCGGGGAGCTGTTTTTT. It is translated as CASSGGSLTGELFF.

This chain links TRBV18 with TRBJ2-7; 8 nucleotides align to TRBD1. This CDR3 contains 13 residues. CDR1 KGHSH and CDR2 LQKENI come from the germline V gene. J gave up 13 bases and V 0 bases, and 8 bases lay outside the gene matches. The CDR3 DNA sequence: TGTGCCAGCTCACCACCTTCCCGGACAGGGCTTTACTTC. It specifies CASSPPSRTGLYF.

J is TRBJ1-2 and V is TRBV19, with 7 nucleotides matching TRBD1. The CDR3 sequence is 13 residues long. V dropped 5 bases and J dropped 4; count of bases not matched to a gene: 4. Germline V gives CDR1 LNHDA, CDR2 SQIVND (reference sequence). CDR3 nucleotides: TGTGCCAGTAGTGCGGGGACAGTCTATGGCTACACCTTC. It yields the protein CASSAGTVYGYTF.

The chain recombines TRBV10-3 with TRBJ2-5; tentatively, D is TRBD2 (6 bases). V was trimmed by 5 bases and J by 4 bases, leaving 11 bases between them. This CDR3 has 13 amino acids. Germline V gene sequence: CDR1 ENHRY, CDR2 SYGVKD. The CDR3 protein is CAISIGSLETQYF. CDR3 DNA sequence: TGTGCCATCAGTATCGGGAGCCTAGAGACCCAGTACTTC.

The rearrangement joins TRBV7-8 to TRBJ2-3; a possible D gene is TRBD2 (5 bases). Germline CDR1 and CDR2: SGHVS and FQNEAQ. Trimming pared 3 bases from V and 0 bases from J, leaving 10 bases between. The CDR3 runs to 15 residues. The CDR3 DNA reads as TGTGCCAGCAGCTTTTATAGGACTAGCACAGATACGCAGTATTTT. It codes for CASSFYRTSTDTQYF.

CDR3 bases: TGTGCCAGTAGTGGACGGGACAGGGGGTTGAACACTGAAGCTTTCTTT. This encodes CASSGRDRGLNTEAFF. This chain joins TRBV19 and TRBJ1-1; TRBD1 matches at 11 bases. This CDR3 is 16 amino acids long. Trimming cost V 5 bases and J 0 bases; bases outside gene matches: 5. Germline CDR1 and CDR2: LNHDA and SQIVND (reference sequence).

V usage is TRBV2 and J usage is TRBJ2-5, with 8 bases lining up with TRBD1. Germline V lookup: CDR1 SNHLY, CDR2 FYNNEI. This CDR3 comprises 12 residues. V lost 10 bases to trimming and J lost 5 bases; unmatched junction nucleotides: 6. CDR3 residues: CATLRQGETQYF. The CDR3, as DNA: TGTGCCACCCTGCGACAGGGGGAGACCCAGTACTTC.

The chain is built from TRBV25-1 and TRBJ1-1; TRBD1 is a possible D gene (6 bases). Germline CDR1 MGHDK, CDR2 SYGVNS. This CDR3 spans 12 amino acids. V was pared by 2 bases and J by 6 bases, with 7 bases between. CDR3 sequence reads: CASSETGSEAFF. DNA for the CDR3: TGTGCCAGCAGTGAAACAGGGTCTGAAGCTTTCTTT. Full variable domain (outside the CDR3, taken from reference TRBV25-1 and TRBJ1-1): EADIYQTPRYLVIGTGKKITLECSQTMGHDKMYWYQQDPGMELHLIHYSYGVNSTEKGDLSSESTVSRIRTEHFPLTLESARPSHTSQYLCASSETGSEAFFGQGTRLTVV.

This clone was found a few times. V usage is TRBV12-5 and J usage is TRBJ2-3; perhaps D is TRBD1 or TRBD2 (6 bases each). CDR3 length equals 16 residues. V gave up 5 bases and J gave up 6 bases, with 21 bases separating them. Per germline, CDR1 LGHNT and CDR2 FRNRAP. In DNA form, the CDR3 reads TGTGCTAGTGGTCCTGGAGGGGGGCTCAAATCGGATACGCAGTATTTT. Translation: CASGPGGGLKSDTQYF.

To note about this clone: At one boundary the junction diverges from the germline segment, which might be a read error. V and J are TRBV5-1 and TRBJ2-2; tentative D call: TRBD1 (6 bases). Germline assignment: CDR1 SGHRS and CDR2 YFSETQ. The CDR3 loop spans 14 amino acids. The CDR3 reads CASNLGHPTGELFF. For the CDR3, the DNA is TGCGCCAGCAACTTGGGACACCCCACCGGGGAGCTGTTTTTT.

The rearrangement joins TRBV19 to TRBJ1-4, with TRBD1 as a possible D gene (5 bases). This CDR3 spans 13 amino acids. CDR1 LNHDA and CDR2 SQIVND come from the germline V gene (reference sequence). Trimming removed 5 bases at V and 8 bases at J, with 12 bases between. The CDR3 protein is CASSPGLSEKLFF. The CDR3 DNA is TGTGCCAGTAGTCCGGGACTGAGCGAAAAACTGTTTTTT.

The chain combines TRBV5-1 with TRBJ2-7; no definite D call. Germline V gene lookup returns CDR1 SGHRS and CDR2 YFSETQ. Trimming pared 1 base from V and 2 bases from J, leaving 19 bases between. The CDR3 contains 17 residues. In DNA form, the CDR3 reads TGCGCCAGCAGCTTGTTAACTGCCGGCGGAGCGACCTACGAGCAGTACTTC. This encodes CASSLLTAGGATYEQYF.

The DNA for the CDR3 is TGCAGTGCGCCAGAGACCCAGTACTTC. It specifies CSAPETQYF. The chain recombines TRBV20-1 with TRBJ2-5; no firm D call. V was pared by 6 bases and J by 4 bases, with 3 bases between. Germline CDR1 and CDR2: DFQATT and SNEGSKA (reference sequence). The CDR3 consists of 9 residues.

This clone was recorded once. The CDR3 nucleotides are TGTGCCAGCAAACAGGGCGGGTTCACAGATACGCAGTATTTT. This encodes CASKQGGFTDTQYF. The J gene is TRBJ2-3, the V gene TRBV28; possibly TRBD1 for D (6 bases). This CDR3 comprises 14 residues. Germline CDR1 MDHEN, CDR2 SYDVKM. Trimming left V 7 bases short and J 2 bases short, with 13 bases between.